This is a list of T cell receptor beta chains from one sample in a study of shared clonotypes between healthy human individuals. TCRdb's copy holds only in-frame clones and misses some; the assay was immunoSEQ multiplex PCR. The sample includes about 2 million clones, just under 95% of them seen just once. The sample comprised naive CD8+ T cells sorted from blood. These receptors came from a man aged 18 to 35 in good health. The CDR3 runs from the conserved cysteine through the conserved F or W. The D gene is left open where the match is weak. Only part of the rows carry a size: once, few, many, or a class if the clone is expanded.

.,TRBJ2-7,TRBV6-1,.,CASSEWDSGYEQYF,TGTGCCAGCAGTGAATGGGACAGCGGGTACGAGCAGTACTTC
.,TRBJ2-7,TRBV27,.,CASSTPGAWEQYF,TGTGCCAGCAGTACCCCGGGGGCTTGGGAGCAGTACTTC
TRBD2,TRBJ2-7,TRBV7-2,once,CASQRDPNYEQYF,TGTGCCAGCCAGCGGGACCCAAACTACGAGCAGTACTTC
TRBD2,TRBJ2-7,TRBV27,.,CASSTVAGAYEQYF,TGTGCCAGCAGTACCGTAGCGGGGGCCTACGAGCAGTACTTC
.,TRBJ2-5,TRBV2,once,CASSEEPWTSFATQYF,TGTGCCAGCAGTGAAGAACCCTGGACTTCGTTTGCGACCCAGTACTTC
.,TRBJ1-3,TRBV19,.,CASSMGPLDPISGNTIYF,TGTGCCAGTAGTATGGGGCCTTTGGACCCGATCTCTGGAAACACCATATATTTT
TRBD1,TRBJ1-4,TRBV2,.,CASSETGNGFNEKLFF,TGTGCCAGCAGTGAGACAGGGAATGGGTTTAATGAAAAACTGTTTTTT
.,TRBJ2-5,TRBV5-4,.,CASSLSWGGGETQYF,TGTGCCAGCAGCTTGTCGTGGGGGGGCGGAGAGACCCAGTACTTC
.,TRBJ2-1,TRBV10-2,.,CASSESAARTFNEQFF,TGCGCCAGCAGTGAGTCGGCAGCCCGGACTTTCAATGAGCAGTTCTTC
TRBD2,TRBJ2-3,TRBV5-4,.,CASSTGLAGGSSTDTQYF,TGTGCCAGCAGCACGGGACTAGCGGGGGGGTCTAGCACAGATACGCAGTATTTT
.,TRBJ2-5,TRBV5-6,.,CASSFGYDTLEETQYF,TGTGCCAGCAGCTTTGGGTATGACACCCTTGAAGAGACCCAGTACTTC
.,TRBJ1-1,TRBV7-2,once,CASSFEGHGSTEAFF,TGTGCCAGCAGCTTCGAGGGCCACGGGAGCACTGAAGCTTTCTTT
.,TRBJ2-1,TRBV4-3,.,CASSQDPSSYNEQFF,TGCGCCAGCAGCCAAGACCCCAGCTCCTACAATGAGCAGTTCTTC
.,TRBJ2-7,TRBV6-5,.,CASKTSDRPSYEQYF,TGTGCCAGCAAGACGTCGGACCGGCCCTCCTACGAGCAGTACTTC
.,TRBJ1-1,TRBV7-9,few,CASSLGSGWGNTEAFF,TGTGCCAGCAGCTTAGGTTCGGGTTGGGGGAACACTGAAGCTTTCTTT
.,TRBJ1-2,TRBV12-5,.,CASAPDPLYGYTF,TGTGCTAGTGCCCCCGATCCCCTCTATGGCTACACCTTC
.,TRBJ2-2,TRBV7-9,.,CASSPGTTGELFF,TGTGCCAGCAGCCCTGGGACAACCGGGGAGCTGTTTTTT
.,TRBJ1-5,TRBV18,.,CASSPSDQPQHF,TGTGCCAGCTCACCCTCAGATCAGCCCCAGCATTTT
TRBD2,TRBJ2-1,TRBV19,once,CASTQGGDEQFF,TGTGCCAGTACCCAGGGAGGGGATGAGCAGTTCTTC
TRBD2,TRBJ2-1,TRBV7-8,.,CASSLLRTGLADNEQFF,TGTGCCAGCAGCCTTCTCCGAACGGGACTAGCGGACAATGAGCAGTTCTTC
TRBD1,TRBJ1-6,TRBV6-1,once,CASSEEPTGNPPLHF,TGTGCCAGCAGTGAAGAGCCGACAGGGAACCCACCCCTCCACTTT
TRBD2,TRBJ2-7,TRBV29-1,.,CSVTLADPYEQYF,TGCAGCGTTACCCTAGCGGATCCCTACGAGCAGTACTTC
.,TRBJ1-3,TRBV5-1,.,CASSLDQGSGNTIYF,TGCGCCAGCAGCTTGGACCAGGGGAGCGGAAACACCATATATTTT
.,TRBJ1-4,TRBV29-1,.,CSVGSANEKLFF,TGCAGCGTTGGTTCAGCTAATGAAAAACTGTTTTTT
TRBD2,TRBJ2-7,TRBV27,.,CASSPTSGGYEQYF,TGTGCCAGCAGTCCGACTAGCGGGGGTTACGAGCAGTACTTC
.,TRBJ2-7,TRBV7-9,.,CASSLENRAFSYEQYF,TGTGCCAGCAGCTTAGAGAACAGGGCCTTCTCCTACGAGCAGTACTTC
.,TRBJ1-1,TRBV11-2,.,CASSRVVMNTEAFF,TGTGCCAGCAGCCGGGTGGTCATGAACACTGAAGCTTTCTTT
TRBD1,TRBJ1-2,TRBV30,.,CAWSGTGGNYGYTF,TGTGCCTGGAGTGGGACAGGGGGCAACTATGGCTACACCTTC
TRBD2,TRBJ2-3,TRBV7-6,once,CASSSYSASGSMADTQYF,TGTGCCAGCAGCTCATATTCGGCTAGCGGGAGTATGGCAGATACGCAGTATTTT
.,TRBJ1-1,TRBV10-2,.,CASRDGRKAFF,TGCGCCAGCAGAGATGGTCGAAAAGCTTTCTTT
.,TRBJ2-1,TRBV27,.,CASKGGYNEQFF,TGTGCCTCCAAGGGCGGATACAATGAGCAGTTCTTC
.,TRBJ1-1,TRBV6-6,once,CASSYSLGSEAFF,TGTGCCAGCAGTTACTCGCTGGGTTCTGAAGCTTTCTTT
TRBD1,TRBJ2-1,TRBV7-9,.,CASKIPGQIDNEQFF,TGTGCCAGCAAAATTCCGGGACAGATAGACAATGAGCAGTTCTTC
.,TRBJ2-3,TRBV5-1,.,CASSLVGSGTDTQYF,TGCGCCAGCAGCTTGGTTGGAAGCGGCACAGATACGCAGTATTTT
TRBD1,TRBJ1-1,TRBV27,.,CASSLGQGWTEAFF,TGTGCCAGCAGTTTGGGACAGGGTTGGACTGAAGCTTTCTTT
.,TRBJ2-1,TRBV1,.,CTSSQDPGRPPHNEQFF,TGCACCAGCAGCCAAGATCCCGGTCGTCCGCCCCACAATGAGCAGTTCTTC
.,TRBJ2-2,TRBV30,.,CAWGAPYAGELFF,TGTGCCTGGGGGGCCCCATACGCCGGGGAGCTGTTTTTT
TRBD2,TRBJ2-7,TRBV7-6,.,CASSLATGGDEQYF,TGTGCCAGCAGCTTAGCTACCGGGGGGGACGAGCAGTACTTC
.,TRBJ1-5,TRBV5-8,.,CASSRWTNQPQHF,TGTGCCAGCAGCCGGTGGACAAATCAGCCCCAGCATTTT
TRBD1,TRBJ2-1,TRBV13,.,CASSQTGASYNEQFF,TGTGCCAGCAGTCAGACAGGGGCCTCCTACAATGAGCAGTTCTTC
TRBD1,TRBJ2-6,TRBV4-3,.,CASSQEGQGANSGANVLTF,TGCGCCAGCAGCCAAGAGGGACAGGGCGCAAACTCTGGGGCCAACGTCCTGACTTTC